This note documents a single T cell receptor beta chain sequence. These data are taken from a study of shared clonotypes between healthy human individuals. With 4 bases removed from V and 2 bases from J, the gap between germline ends came to 9 bases. Germline CDR1 reads MNHNS; CDR2 reads SASEGT. The CDR3 has 14 residues. Profiled with immunoSEQ multiplex PCR; TCRdb holds only in-frame clones, not every one. The table includes around 2.3 million clones, approximately 94% detected once. The sample was naive CD4+ T cells sorted from blood. Documented subset: CD45RA+ positively selected. The clonotype was recovered from a man aged 18 to 35 in good health. The V gene is TRBV6-1, the J gene TRBJ2-1; a possible D gene is TRBD2 (5 bases). This CDR3 reads CASSAGSPYNEQFF. CDR3 sequence (DNA): TGTGCCAGCAGTGCGGGGTCCCCCTACAATGAGCAGTTCTTC.